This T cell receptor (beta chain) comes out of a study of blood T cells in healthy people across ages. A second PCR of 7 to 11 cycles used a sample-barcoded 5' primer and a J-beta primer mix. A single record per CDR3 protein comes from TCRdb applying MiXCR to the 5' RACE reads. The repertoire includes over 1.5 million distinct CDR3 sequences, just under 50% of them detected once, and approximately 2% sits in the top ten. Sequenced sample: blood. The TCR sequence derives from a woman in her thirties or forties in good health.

The CDR3 DNA sequence: TGTGCCAGCAGTTTATGGGACGCCACTGGGGCCAACGTCCTGACTTTC. Translation: CASSLWDATGANVLTF. The rearrangement joins TRBV28 to TRBJ2-6; no definite D call. The CDR3 extends over 16 amino acids. Per the germline V gene, CDR1 is MDHEN and CDR2 is SYDVKM. V lost 0 bases to trimming and J lost 2 bases, with 8 bases between them.